The clone carrying this T cell receptor beta chain has only a few counts. This entry belongs to a study of patients and donors after allogeneic stem cell transplantation. The CDR3 totals 15 residues. V shed 5 bases, J shed 2 bases, and the junction held 6 bases outside the gene matches. TCRdb redid the calling of the RT-PCR reads with MiXCR, one entry per CDR3 protein. The data show 400,000 to 500,000 distinct CDR3 sequences, 16% seen once. The chain has TRBV12-3 or TRBV12-4 and TRBJ1-2; 9 bases fit TRBD1. Sequencing used blood, either unsorted or a sorted T cell fraction (not recorded which). The TCR comes from a human donor who was either an allogeneic HSCT recipient or a stem cell or donor lymphocyte infusion donor (not recorded which). It is not recorded whose cells these are; they may come from a transplant donor. DNA for the CDR3: TGTGCCAGCAGTGTCGCCGGGACAGGGAACTATGGCTACACCTTC. It yields the protein CASSVAGTGNYGYTF.